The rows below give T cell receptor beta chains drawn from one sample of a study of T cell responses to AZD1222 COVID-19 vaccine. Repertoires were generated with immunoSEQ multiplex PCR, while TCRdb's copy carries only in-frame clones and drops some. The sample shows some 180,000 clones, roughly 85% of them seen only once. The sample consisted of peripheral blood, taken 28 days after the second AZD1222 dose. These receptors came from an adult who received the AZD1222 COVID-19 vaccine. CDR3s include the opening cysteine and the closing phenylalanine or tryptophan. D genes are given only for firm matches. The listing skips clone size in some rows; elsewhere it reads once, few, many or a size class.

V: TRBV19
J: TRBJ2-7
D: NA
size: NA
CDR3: CASSIAREAYEQYF
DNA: TGTGCCAGTAGTATTGCCAGGGAGGCCTACGAGCAGTACTTC

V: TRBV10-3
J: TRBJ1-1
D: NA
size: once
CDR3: CAISAKGGTEAFF
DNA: TGTGCCATCAGTGCGAAAGGAGGCACTGAAGCTTTCTTT

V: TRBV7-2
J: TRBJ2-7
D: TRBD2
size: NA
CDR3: CASSLARGGLAGAYEQYF
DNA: TGTGCCAGCAGCTTAGCTAGGGGGGGACTAGCGGGAGCCTACGAGCAGTACTTC

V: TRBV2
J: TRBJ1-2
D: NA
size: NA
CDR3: CASRGGETYGYTF
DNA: TGTGCCAGCAGAGGTGGGGAAACCTATGGCTACACCTTC

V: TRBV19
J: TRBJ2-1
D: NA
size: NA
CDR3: CASRVLGNEQFF
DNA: TGTGCCAGCCGGGTCCTTGGGAATGAGCAGTTCTTC

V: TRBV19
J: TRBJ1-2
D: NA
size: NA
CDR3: CASTAGARINYGYTF
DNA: TGTGCCAGTACGGCGGGGGCGCGAATCAACTATGGCTACACCTTC

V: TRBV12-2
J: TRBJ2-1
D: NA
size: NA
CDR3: CASRLADSYNEQFF
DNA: TGTGCAAGTCGCTTAGCGGACTCTTACAATGAGCAGTTCTTC

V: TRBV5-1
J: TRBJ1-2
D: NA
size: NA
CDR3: CASSLGRGDYGYTF
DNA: TGCGCCAGCAGCTTGGGACGGGGAGACTATGGCTACACCTTC

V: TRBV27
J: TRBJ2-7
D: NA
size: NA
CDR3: CASSLSWGYEQYF
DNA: TGTGCCAGCAGTTTATCATGGGGTTACGAGCAGTACTTC

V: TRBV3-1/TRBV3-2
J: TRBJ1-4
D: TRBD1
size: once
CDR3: CASSQTVTGGENEKLFF
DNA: TGTGCCAGCAGCCAGACCGTCACAGGGGGAGAAAATGAAAAACTGTTTTTT

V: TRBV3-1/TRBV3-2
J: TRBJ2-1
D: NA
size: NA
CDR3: CASSQGYSGYNEQFF
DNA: TGTGCCAGCAGCCAGGGTTATAGCGGATACAATGAGCAGTTCTTC

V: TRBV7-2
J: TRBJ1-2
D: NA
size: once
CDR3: CASSLLVPNGYTF
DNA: TGTGCCAGCAGCTTATTGGTCCCCAATGGCTACACCTTC

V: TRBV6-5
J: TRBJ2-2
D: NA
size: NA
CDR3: CASRRSNGELFF
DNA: TGTGCCAGCAGACGATCAAATGGGGAGCTGTTTTTT

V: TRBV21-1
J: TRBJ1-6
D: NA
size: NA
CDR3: CASSKEQTLNSPLHF
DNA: TGTGCCAGCAGCAAAGAACAGACACTTAATTCACCCCTCCACTTT

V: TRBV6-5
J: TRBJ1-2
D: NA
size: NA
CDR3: CASSYSQGGYGYTF
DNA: TGTGCCAGCAGTTACTCGCAGGGAGGCTATGGCTACACCTTC

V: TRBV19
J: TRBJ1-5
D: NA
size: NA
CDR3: CASTITLSNQPQHF
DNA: TGTGCCAGTACCATTACCCTTAGCAATCAGCCCCAGCATTTT

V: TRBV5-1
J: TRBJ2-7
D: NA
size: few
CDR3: CASRGLGEQYF
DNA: TGCGCCAGCAGGGGGCTAGGCGAGCAGTACTTC

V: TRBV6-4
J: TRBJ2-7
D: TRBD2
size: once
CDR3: CASSDSRGAAEQYF
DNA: TGTGCCAGCAGTGACTCGCGGGGGGCAGCCGAGCAGTACTTC

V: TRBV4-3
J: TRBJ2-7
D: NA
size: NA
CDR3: CASSQEVTSLAYEQYF
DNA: TGCGCCAGCAGCCAAGAAGTCACTAGCCTTGCCTACGAGCAGTACTTC

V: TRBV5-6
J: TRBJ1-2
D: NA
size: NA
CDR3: CASSYGDLRSGGYTF
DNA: TGTGCCAGCAGCTATGGGGATTTGAGGTCGGGTGGCTACACCTTC

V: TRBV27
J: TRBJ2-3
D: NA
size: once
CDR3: CASSPRRGDTQYF
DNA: TGTGCCAGCAGTCCACGCAGAGGGGATACGCAGTATTTT

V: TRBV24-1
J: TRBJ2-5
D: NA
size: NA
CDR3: CATSDRQGGQETQYF
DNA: TGTGCCACCAGTGATCGGCAGGGTGGACAAGAGACCCAGTACTTC

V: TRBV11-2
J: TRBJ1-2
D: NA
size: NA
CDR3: CASSLDILYYGYTF
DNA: TGTGCCAGCAGCTTAGATATCCTCTACTATGGCTACACCTTC

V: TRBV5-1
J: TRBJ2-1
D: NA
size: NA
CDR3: CASSPGVEQFF
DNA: TGCGCCAGCAGCCCAGGGGTCGAGCAGTTCTTC

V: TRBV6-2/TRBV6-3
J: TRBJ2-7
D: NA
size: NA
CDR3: CASSLTDSLFGYEQYF
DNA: TGTGCCAGCAGTTTAACCGACAGCCTTTTCGGCTACGAGCAGTACTTC

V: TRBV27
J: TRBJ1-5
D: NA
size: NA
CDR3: CASSLTKRQGNQPQHF
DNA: TGTGCCAGCAGTCTGACTAAGCGACAGGGCAATCAGCCCCAGCATTTT

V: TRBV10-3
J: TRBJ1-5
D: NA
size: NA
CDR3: CAISDRILGESNQPQHF
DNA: TGTGCCATCAGTGATAGGATTCTCGGGGAAAGCAATCAGCCCCAGCATTTT

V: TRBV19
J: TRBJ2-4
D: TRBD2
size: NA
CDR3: CASSSGGYRENIQYF
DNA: TGTGCCAGTAGTAGCGGGGGGTATCGGGAAAACATTCAGTACTTC

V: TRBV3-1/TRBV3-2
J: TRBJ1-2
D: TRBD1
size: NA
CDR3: CASSTQQGQSGYTF
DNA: TGTGCCAGTTCAACCCAACAGGGGCAGAGTGGCTACACCTTC

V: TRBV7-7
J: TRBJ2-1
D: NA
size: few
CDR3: CASSPPGLSYNEQFF
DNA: TGTGCCAGCAGCCCCCCGGGACTGTCTTACAATGAGCAGTTCTTC

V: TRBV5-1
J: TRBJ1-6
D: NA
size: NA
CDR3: CASREVDNSPLHF
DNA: TGCGCCAGCAGGGAAGTGGATAATTCACCCCTCCACTTT

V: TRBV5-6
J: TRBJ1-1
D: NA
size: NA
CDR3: CASSSPMGRVPRAFF
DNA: TGTGCCAGCAGCTCCCCCATGGGCAGGGTACCCCGGGCTTTCTTT

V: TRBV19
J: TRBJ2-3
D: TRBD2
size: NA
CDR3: CASSSRGAGHTDTQYF
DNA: TGTGCCAGTAGTTCCCGGGGAGCGGGGCACACAGATACGCAGTATTTT